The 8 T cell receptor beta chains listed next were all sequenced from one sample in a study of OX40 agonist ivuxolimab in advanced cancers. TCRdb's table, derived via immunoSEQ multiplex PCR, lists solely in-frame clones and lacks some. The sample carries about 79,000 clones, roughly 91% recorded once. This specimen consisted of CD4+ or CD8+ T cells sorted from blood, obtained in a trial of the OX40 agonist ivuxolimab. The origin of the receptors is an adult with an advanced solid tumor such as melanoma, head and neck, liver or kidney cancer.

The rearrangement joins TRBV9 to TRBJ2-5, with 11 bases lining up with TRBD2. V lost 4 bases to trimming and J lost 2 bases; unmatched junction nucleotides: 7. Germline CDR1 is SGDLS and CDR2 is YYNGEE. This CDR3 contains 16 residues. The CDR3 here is CASSRSSSGGQETQYF. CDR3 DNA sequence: TGTGCCAGCAGCCGTAGCTCTAGCGGGGGGCAAGAGACCCAGTACTTC.

CDR3 sequence: CASSLEGSTEAFF. The CDR3 bases are TGTGCCAGCAGTTTAGAGGGATCCACTGAAGCTTTCTTT. The rearrangement uses TRBV28 and TRBJ1-1; D ambiguous. The germline V gene encodes CDR1 MDHEN and CDR2 SYDVKM. V dropped 2 bases and J dropped 4 bases, with 8 bases sitting between them. The CDR3 covers 13 residues.

The CDR3 sequence: CASSQAGLYTDTQYF. The CDR3, as DNA: TGTGCCAGCAGCCAAGCGGGACTATACACAGATACGCAGTATTTT. The chain recombines TRBV4-2 with TRBJ2-3; TRBD2 agrees at 7 bases. The V and J ends lost 1 base and 2 bases, in that order; junction bases with no gene match: 3. Germline assignment: CDR1 LGHNA and CDR2 YNFKEQ. This CDR3 contains 15 residues.

CDR3 sequence reads: CAWMGQGKGSYNSPLHF. The CDR3 nucleotides read TGTGCCTGGATGGGCCAGGGTAAAGGATCCTATAATTCACCCCTCCACTTT. The chain carries TRBV30 and TRBJ1-6, with D maybe TRBD1 (5 bases). The CDR3 totals 17 residues. The V gene's germline CDR1 is GTSNPN and CDR2 SVGIG (reference sequence). V was shortened by 4 bases and J by 1 base, with 17 bases between the two germline ends.

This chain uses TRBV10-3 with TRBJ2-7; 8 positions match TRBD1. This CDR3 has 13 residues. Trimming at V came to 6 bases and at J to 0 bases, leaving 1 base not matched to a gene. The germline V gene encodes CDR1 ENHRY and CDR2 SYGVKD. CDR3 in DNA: TGTGCCATCAGACAGGGGGGCTCCTACGAGCAGTACTTC. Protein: CAIRQGGSYEQYF.

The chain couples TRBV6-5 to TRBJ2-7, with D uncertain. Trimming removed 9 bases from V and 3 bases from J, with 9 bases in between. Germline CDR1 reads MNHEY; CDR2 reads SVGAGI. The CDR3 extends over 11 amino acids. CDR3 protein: CARQRNYEQYV. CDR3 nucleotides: TGTGCCAGACAGAGAAACTACGAGCAGTACGTC.

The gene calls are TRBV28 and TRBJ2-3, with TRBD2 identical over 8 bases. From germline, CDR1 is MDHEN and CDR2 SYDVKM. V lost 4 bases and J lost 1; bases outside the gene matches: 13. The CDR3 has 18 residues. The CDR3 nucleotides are TGTGCCAGCAGTTGGGCAGCGGGGGCCCACGGGGGCACAGATACGCAGTATTTT. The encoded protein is CASSWAAGAHGGTDTQYF.

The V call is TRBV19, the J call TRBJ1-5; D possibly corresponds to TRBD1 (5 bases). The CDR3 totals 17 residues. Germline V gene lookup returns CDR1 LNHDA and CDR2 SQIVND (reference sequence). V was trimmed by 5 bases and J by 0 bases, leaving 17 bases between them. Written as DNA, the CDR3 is TGTGCCAGTAGTTTTCCGGCGACAGTTTTTAGCAATCAGCCCCAGCATTTT. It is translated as CASSFPATVFSNQPQHF.